The 6 T cell receptor beta chains below come from one sample, sequenced in a study of shared clonotypes between healthy human individuals. Sequencing used immunoSEQ multiplex PCR; TCRdb keeps in-frame clones, though not all of them. The sample lists around 2.5 million clones, 80% to 95% occurring once. What was sequenced was naive CD4+ T cells from PBMCs. The subset was: CD45RA+ positively selected. The receptors were gathered from a man younger than 35 in good health. Some clones in this sample may be carry-over from other donors' samples.

The chain joins TRBV7-6 to TRBJ2-2, with unresolved D. Germline V gene sequence: CDR1 SGHVS, CDR2 FNYEAQ. Trimming pared 5 bases from V and 5 bases from J, leaving 15 bases between. The CDR3 has 15 amino acids. Here the CDR3 reads CASSVTQYGTGELFF. CDR3 nucleotide sequence: TGTGCCAGCAGCGTGACACAATATGGTACCGGGGAGCTGTTTTTT.

The chain couples TRBV5-1 to TRBJ2-7, with TRBD2 identical over 8 bases. Germline-derived CDR1 and CDR2 are SGHRS and YFSETQ. The J segment lost 5 bases and the V segment lost 2 bases, leaving 6 bases of the junction unmatched. This CDR3 comprises 14 residues. The CDR3 reads CASSFRLAGHEQYF. The CDR3 bases are TGCGCCAGCAGCTTTCGCCTAGCGGGTCACGAGCAGTACTTC.

The V and J genes are TRBV19 and TRBJ2-2; perhaps TRBD1 as D (5 bases). The ends were cut back, 6 bases at V and 3 bases at J, with 11 bases in the middle. The CDR3 has 14 residues. The germline gives CDR1 LNHDA, CDR2 SQIVND (reference sequence). CDR3 region: CASRPTGHTGELFF. For the CDR3, the DNA is TGTGCCAGTAGGCCAACAGGTCACACCGGGGAGCTGTTTTTT.

The V gene is TRBV29-1, the J gene TRBJ2-1, with 7 bases aligning to TRBD2. V gave up 8 bases and J gave up 2 bases; unmatched junction bases: 15. CDR3 size: 16 residues. The germline gives CDR1 SQVTM, CDR2 ANQGSEA. The CDR3 loop is CSIPLGSGATYNEQFF. The CDR3 DNA is TGCAGCATACCCCTGGGAAGCGGGGCCACCTACAATGAGCAGTTCTTC.

A word on this clone: One end of the junction is discordant with germline, which a read error may explain. The J gene is TRBJ2-3, the V gene TRBV7-9, with 10 bases that match TRBD2. The CDR3 contains 13 residues. CDR1 is SEHNR and CDR2 is FQNEAQ in the germline V gene (reference sequence). The CDR3 reads CASSLAGAGTQYF. The CDR3 coding sequence is TGTGCCAGCAGCCTAGCGGGGGCAGGGACGCAGTATTTT.

This clone was detected a few times. The chain employs TRBV9 and TRBJ1-1, with TRBD1 matching over 9 bases. V lost 3 bases, J lost 3 bases, and 3 bases stayed unmatched. The CDR3 is 14 amino acids. Per germline, CDR1 SGDLS and CDR2 YYNGEE. The DNA of the CDR3 is TGTGCCAGCAGCGGGACAGGGGTGGACACTGAAGCTTTCTTT. Its protein product is CASSGTGVDTEAFF.